The 24 T cell receptor beta chains presented below share a single source sample, sequenced in a study of cytomegalovirus exposure and HLA in healthy donors. Use of 60 Vbeta and 13 Jbeta primers characterized the PCR. Some clones are missing from TCRdb's copy, which holds only in-frame ones; the method was immunoSEQ multiplex PCR. The table lists around 190,000 clones, 65% to 85% of them singletons. Input material: PBMCs. Receptor source: a woman aged 25 to 45 in good health and CMV-seronegative.

This chain connects TRBV4-1 to TRBJ2-3; 9 bases align to TRBD2. CDR3 size: 16 residues. The trim removed 0 bases at V and 7 bases at J, leaving 8 bases unmatched. Germline V gene data show CDR1 as MGHRA and CDR2 as YSYEKL. CDR3 region: CASSQEPAGGPYTQYF. CDR3 nucleotide sequence: TGCGCCAGCAGCCAAGAACCGGCGGGAGGGCCGTATACGCAGTATTTT.

The chain combines TRBV21-1 with TRBJ2-7; the table's D gene call, TRBD2, was not cross checked with the DNA. TRBV21-1 is a pseudogene segment. CDR3 length: 15 amino acids. CDR3 sequence reads: CASSKGTTPSYEQYF. CDR3 DNA: TGTGCCAGCAGCAAAGGGACTACCCCCTCCTACGAGCAGTACTTC.

The chain is built from TRBV4-2 and TRBJ2-7, with TRBD2 matching 8 bases. The V segment lost 3 bases and the J segment 3 bases; nucleotides outside the gene matches: 10. The germline V gene encodes CDR1 LGHNA and CDR2 YNFKEQ. CDR3 size: 16 residues. CDR3 residues: CASSHARGGSGYEQYF. In DNA, the CDR3 is TGTGCCAGCAGCCACGCTCGGGGGGGTAGCGGCTACGAGCAGTACTTC.

The rearrangement links TRBV6-5 to TRBJ2-7; TRBD2 might be the D (6 bases). The V end was cut by 6 bases, the J end by 6 bases, with 15 bases between. In germline, CDR1 is MNHEY, CDR2 SVGAGI. CDR3 length: 13 amino acids. The CDR3 region has the DNA TGTGCCAGCAGGGTCGGGAGAACAGGCGAGCAGTACTTC. It translates to CASRVGRTGEQYF.

The chain combines TRBV14 with TRBJ2-5, with 8 bases aligning to TRBD2. The V gene's germline CDR1 is SGHDN and CDR2 FVKESK. The CDR3 loop spans 16 amino acids. V shed 4 bases and J 4 bases; nucleotides not matched to a gene: 11. The CDR3 DNA sequence: TGTGCCAGCAGCCCTATAGGTCGGGCGGGAGGAGAGACCCAGTACTTC. Its translation is CASSPIGRAGGETQYF.

This clone appeared once. Other DNA variants within this sample encode the same CDR3. The V gene is TRBV4-1, the J gene TRBJ1-6, with TRBD1 matching 7 bases. This CDR3 is built from 17 residues. In germline, CDR1 is MGHRA, CDR2 YSYEKL. The trim removed 1 base at V and 4 bases at J, leaving 7 bases unmatched. In nucleotides, the CDR3 is TGCGCCAGCAGCCAAGTGGCCGGGACAGATTATAATTCACCCCTCCACTTT. As protein: CASSQVAGTDYNSPLHF.

J is TRBJ2-5 and V is TRBV6-5, with TRBD1 matching 9 bases. Germline V gene sequence: CDR1 MNHEY, CDR2 SVGAGI. The CDR3 loop spans 15 amino acids. V dropped 7 bases and J dropped 6; count of bases not matched to a gene: 12. Here the CDR3 reads CASTRRGQGFKTQYF. For the CDR3, the DNA is TGTGCCAGCACGAGGAGGGGACAGGGTTTTAAGACCCAGTACTTC.

The genes are TRBV5-4 and TRBJ2-1, with 12 bases that match TRBD2. This CDR3 comprises 17 residues. Germline V CDR1 and CDR2: SGHNT, YYREEE (reference sequence). Trimming cost V 5 bases and J 8 bases; bases outside gene matches: 14. The CDR3 nucleotides read TGTGCCAGCAGGCAACTAGCGGGGGGCCTTTTTATAGATGAGCAGTTCTTC. This translates into CASRQLAGGLFIDEQFF.

The chain is built from TRBV10-3 and TRBJ1-3; possibly TRBD1 for D (6 bases). From germline, CDR1 is ENHRY and CDR2 SYGVKD. CDR3 size: 15 residues. The V and J ends lost 10 bases and 0 bases respectively, with 16 bases between them. CDR3 in amino acids: CATGQTFASGNTIYF. The CDR3, as DNA: TGTGCCACCGGACAGACTTTCGCCTCTGGAAACACCATATATTTT.

This clone was counted only a few times. This chain connects TRBV4-2 to TRBJ2-1; a possible D gene is TRBD1 (6 bases). The length of the CDR3 is 14 residues. The germline V gene has CDR1 LGHNA and CDR2 YNFKEQ. V was pared by 6 bases and J by 5 bases, with 14 bases between. This chain's CDR3 is CASRYVGANNEQFF. CDR3 in DNA: TGTGCCAGCAGGTACGTGGGGGCCAACAATGAGCAGTTCTTC.

The CDR3 coding sequence is TGTGCCAGCAGCGAGGGCGGGGGTGGGTACAATGAGCAGTTCTTC. Translated: CASSEGGGGYNEQFF. The chain carries TRBV9 and TRBJ2-1; 7 bases match TRBD2. The CDR3 sequence is 15 residues long. Germline lookup yields CDR1 SGDLS and CDR2 YYNGEE. With 3 bases clipped from V and 4 bases from J, the junction kept 7 bases outside the gene matches.

This chain joins TRBV27 and TRBJ2-7, with 7 bases lining up with TRBD2. Germline CDR1 is MNHEY and CDR2 is SMNVEV (reference sequence). The CDR3 is made up of 13 amino acids. After removal of 5 bases from V and 2 bases from J, the junction contained 3 bases not matched to a gene. The CDR3 DNA follows: TGTGCCAGCAGTCTCGGACTAGCCTACGAGCAGTACTTC. This encodes CASSLGLAYEQYF.

The chain carries TRBV27 and TRBJ2-1, with TRBD2 matching 7 bases. This CDR3 has 16 residues. J lost 9 bases, V lost 3 bases, and 14 bases had no gene match. Germline CDR1 MNHEY, CDR2 SMNVEV (reference sequence). CDR3 DNA sequence: TGTGCCAGCAGTTTGTGGGCGGGAGCCTACGACGGTGAGCAGTTCTTC. Its protein is CASSLWAGAYDGEQFF.

Of note for this clone: Different DNA sequences within this sample yield the same CDR3. The chain carries TRBV5-1 and TRBJ1-1; D remains ambiguous. Trimming took 0 bases from V and 1 from J, leaving 7 bases between them. This CDR3 has 14 residues. Germline values: CDR1 SGHRS, CDR2 YFSETQ. CDR3 protein: CASSLGQPNTEAFF. CDR3 nucleotide sequence: TGCGCCAGCAGCTTGGGACAACCGAACACTGAAGCTTTCTTT.

The V and J genes are TRBV28 and TRBJ2-7, with TRBD1 matching over 7 bases. The V gene's germline CDR1 is MDHEN and CDR2 SYDVKM. V lost 4 bases and J lost 12; bases outside the gene matches: 15. This CDR3 has 14 amino acids. The CDR3 loop is CASSSVPGTALRYF. The DNA for the CDR3 is TGTGCCAGCAGTTCCGTACCCGGGACAGCCCTACGGTACTTC. The whole variable domain, remainder taken from reference TRBV28 and TRBJ2-7, is DVKVTQSSRYLVKRTGEKVFLECVQDMDHENMFWYRQDPGLGLRLIYFSYDVKMKEKGDIPEGYSVSREKKERFSLILESASTNQTSMYLCASSSVPGTALRYFGPGTRLTVT.

This chain joins TRBV5-6 and TRBJ2-7, with TRBD2 identical over 8 bases. With V trimmed by 4 bases and J by 3 bases, 3 bases remained unmatched. CDR1 SGHDT and CDR2 YYEEEE come from the germline V gene. The CDR3 has 13 amino acids. For the CDR3, the DNA is TGTGCCAGCAGCCGGACTAGCCGCTACGAGCAGTACTTC. Its translation: CASSRTSRYEQYF.

The chain recombines TRBV5-6 with TRBJ2-1, with D perhaps TRBD2 (6 bases). The CDR3 runs 13 residues. V lost 1 base and J lost 7, with 9 bases in between. Germline CDR1 SGHDT, CDR2 YYEEEE. The CDR3 region has the DNA TGTGCCAGCAGCTTGACCAGCGGGAATGAGCAGTTCTTC. Translating gives CASSLTSGNEQFF.

The chain employs TRBV6-1 and TRBJ1-2, with TRBD1 matching over 10 bases. Germline values: CDR1 MNHNS, CDR2 SASEGT. This CDR3 is built from 13 residues. J gave up 7 bases and V 5 bases, and 4 bases lay outside the gene matches. This CDR3 reads CASSWDRGGGYTF. In DNA, the CDR3 is TGTGCCAGCAGTTGGGACAGGGGTGGTGGCTACACCTTC.

J is TRBJ1-3 and V is TRBV27, with a weak D call TRBD1 (6 bases). Germline V gene sequence: CDR1 MNHEY, CDR2 SMNVEV (reference sequence). Trimming removed 5 bases at V and 0 bases at J, with 14 bases between. The CDR3 runs 16 residues. This CDR3 reads CASSHRATFSGNTIYF. For the CDR3, the DNA is TGTGCCAGCAGTCACAGGGCCACCTTCTCTGGAAACACCATATATTTT.

This clone was detected a few times. The CDR3 protein is CASSPLRGRAEAFF. In DNA, the CDR3 is TGTGCCAGCTCACCACTAAGGGGCAGGGCTGAAGCTTTCTTT. The rearrangement joins TRBV18 to TRBJ1-1, with a tentative D call TRBD1 (5 bases). The germline gives CDR1 KGHSH, CDR2 LQKENI. Trimming removed 1 base at V and 6 bases at J, with 12 bases between. This CDR3 spans 14 amino acids.

The chain joins TRBV6-1 to TRBJ2-7, with TRBD1 matching over 8 bases. J was trimmed by 2 bases and V by 5 bases; bases with no gene match: 5. CDR1 and CDR2 (germline): MNHNS, SASEGT. The CDR3 totals 14 residues. CDR3 DNA sequence: TGTGCCAGCAGTTATGGACAGGGACCCTACGAGCAGTACTTC. Protein: CASSYGQGPYEQYF.

The chain carries TRBV6-5 and TRBJ1-4; the match to TRBD1 covers 7 bases. Germline trimming cut 6 bases from V and 4 bases from J; bases unmatched to any gene: 8. In germline, CDR1 is MNHEY, CDR2 SVGAGI. There are 15 residues in the CDR3. CDR3 DNA: TGTGCCAGCAGCAGACAGGGCCTGGATAATGAAAAACTGTTTTTT. Encoded protein: CASSRQGLDNEKLFF.

The V gene is TRBV7-9, the J gene TRBJ2-7; D is unclear. Germline-derived CDR1 and CDR2 are SEHNR and FQNEAQ (reference sequence). Trimming removed 7 bases from V and 5 bases from J, with 15 bases in between. This CDR3 contains 13 residues. The CDR3 DNA follows: TGTGCCAGCACCCTAATGGGCAGTCACGAGCAGTACTTC. This gives the protein CASTLMGSHEQYF. The entire variable domain, with the rest obtained from reference TRBV7-9 and TRBJ2-7, is as follows: DTGVSQNPRHKITKRGQNVTFRCDPISEHNRLYWYRQTLGQGPEFLTYFQNEAQLEKSRLLSDRFSAERPKGSFSTLEIQRTEQGDSAMYLCASTLMGSHEQYFGPGTRLTVT.

This chain joins TRBV27 and TRBJ1-2; D is possibly TRBD1 (5 bases). Trimming removed 1 base at V and 7 bases at J, with 10 bases between. The germline gives CDR1 MNHEY, CDR2 SMNVEV (reference sequence). CDR3 length equals 13 residues. This chain's CDR3 is CASSLLGGSGYTF. The CDR3 DNA follows: TGTGCCAGCAGTTTATTGGGGGGTAGTGGCTACACCTTC.